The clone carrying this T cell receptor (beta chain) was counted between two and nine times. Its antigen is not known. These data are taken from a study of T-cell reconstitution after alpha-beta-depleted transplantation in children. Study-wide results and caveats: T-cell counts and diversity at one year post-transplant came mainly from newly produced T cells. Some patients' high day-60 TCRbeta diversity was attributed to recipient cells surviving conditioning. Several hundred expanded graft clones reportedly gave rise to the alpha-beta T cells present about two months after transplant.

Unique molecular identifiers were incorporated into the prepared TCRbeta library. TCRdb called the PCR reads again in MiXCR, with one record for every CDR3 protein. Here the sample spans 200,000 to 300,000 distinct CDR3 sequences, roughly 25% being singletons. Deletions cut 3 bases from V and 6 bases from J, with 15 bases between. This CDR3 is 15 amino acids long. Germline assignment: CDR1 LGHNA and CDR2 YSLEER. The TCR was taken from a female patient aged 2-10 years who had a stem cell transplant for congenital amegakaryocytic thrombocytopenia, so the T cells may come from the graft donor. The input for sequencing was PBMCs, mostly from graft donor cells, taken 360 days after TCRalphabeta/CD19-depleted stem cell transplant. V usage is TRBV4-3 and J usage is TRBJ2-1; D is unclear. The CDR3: CASSQSGPTLNEQFF. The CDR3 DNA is TGCGCCAGCAGCCAGTCGGGCCCAACCCTCAATGAGCAGTTCTTC.